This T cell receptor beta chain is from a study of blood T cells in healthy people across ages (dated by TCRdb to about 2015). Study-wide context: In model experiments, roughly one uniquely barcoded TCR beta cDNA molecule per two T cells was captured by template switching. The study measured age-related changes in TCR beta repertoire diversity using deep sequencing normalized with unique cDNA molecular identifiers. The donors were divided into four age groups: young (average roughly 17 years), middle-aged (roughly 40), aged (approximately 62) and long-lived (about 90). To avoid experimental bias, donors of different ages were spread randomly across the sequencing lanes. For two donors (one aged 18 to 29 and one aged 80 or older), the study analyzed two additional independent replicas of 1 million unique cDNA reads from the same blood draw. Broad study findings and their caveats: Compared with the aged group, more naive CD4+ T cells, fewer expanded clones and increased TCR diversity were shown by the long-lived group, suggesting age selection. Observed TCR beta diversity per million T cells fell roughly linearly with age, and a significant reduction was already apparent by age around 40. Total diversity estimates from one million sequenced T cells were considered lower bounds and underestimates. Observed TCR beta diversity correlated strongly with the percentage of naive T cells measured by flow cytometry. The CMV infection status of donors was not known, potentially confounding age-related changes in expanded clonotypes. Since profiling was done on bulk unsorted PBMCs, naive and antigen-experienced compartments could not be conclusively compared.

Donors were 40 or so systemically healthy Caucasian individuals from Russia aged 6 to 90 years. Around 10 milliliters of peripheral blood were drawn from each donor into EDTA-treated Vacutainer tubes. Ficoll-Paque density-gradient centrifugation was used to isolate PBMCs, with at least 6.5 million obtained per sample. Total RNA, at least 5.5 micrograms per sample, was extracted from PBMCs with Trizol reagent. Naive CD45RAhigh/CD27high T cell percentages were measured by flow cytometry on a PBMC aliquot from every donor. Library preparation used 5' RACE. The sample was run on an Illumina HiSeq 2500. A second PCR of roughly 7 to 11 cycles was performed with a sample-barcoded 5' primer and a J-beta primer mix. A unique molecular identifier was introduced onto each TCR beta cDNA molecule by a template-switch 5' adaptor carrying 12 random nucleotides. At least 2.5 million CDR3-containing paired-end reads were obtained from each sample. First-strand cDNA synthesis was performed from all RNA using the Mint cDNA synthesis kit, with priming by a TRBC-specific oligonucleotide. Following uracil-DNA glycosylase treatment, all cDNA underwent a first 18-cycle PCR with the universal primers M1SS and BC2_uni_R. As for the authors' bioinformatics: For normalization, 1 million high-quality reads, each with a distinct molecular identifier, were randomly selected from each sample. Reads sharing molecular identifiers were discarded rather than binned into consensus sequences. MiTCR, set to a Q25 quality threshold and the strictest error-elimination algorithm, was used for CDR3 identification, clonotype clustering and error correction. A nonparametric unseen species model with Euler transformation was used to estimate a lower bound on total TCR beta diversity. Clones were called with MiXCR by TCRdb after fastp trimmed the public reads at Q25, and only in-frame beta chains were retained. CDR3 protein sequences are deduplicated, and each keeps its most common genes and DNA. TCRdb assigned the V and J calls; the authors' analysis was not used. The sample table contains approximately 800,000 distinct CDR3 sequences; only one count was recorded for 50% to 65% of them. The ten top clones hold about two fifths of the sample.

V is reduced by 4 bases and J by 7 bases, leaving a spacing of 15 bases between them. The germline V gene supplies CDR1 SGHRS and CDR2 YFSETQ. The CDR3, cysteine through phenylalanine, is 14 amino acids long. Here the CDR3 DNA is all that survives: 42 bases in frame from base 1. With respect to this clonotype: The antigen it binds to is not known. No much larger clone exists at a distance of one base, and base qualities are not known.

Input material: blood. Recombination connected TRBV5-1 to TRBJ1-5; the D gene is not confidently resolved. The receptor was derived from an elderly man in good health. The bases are TGCGCCAGCAGCGCGGACGGCCTGAAGCAGCCCCAGCATTTT. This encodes CASSADGLKQPQHF.